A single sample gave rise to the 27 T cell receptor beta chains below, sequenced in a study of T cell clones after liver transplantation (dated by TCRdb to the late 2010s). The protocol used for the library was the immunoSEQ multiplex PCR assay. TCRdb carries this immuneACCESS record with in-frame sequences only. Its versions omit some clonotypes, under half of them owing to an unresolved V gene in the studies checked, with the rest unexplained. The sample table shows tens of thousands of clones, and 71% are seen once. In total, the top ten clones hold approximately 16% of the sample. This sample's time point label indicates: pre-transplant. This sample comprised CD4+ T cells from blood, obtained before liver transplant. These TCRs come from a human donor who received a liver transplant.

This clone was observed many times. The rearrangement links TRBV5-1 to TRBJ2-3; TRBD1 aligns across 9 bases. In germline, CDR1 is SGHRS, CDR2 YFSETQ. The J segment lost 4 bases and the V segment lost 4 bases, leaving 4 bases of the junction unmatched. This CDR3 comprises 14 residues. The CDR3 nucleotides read TGCGCCAGCAGCATAGGACAGGGGTCAGATACGCAGTATTTT. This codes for CASSIGQGSDTQYF.

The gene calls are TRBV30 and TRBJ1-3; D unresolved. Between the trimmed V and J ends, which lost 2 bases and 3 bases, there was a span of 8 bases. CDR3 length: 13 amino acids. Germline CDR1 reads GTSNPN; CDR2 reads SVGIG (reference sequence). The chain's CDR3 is CAWSKGSGNTIYF. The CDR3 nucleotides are TGTGCCTGGAGTAAAGGGAGTGGAAACACCATATATTTT.

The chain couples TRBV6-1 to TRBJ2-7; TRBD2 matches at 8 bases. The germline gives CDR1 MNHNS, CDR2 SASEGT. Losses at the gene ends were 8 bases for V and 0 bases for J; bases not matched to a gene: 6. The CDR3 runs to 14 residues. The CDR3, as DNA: TGTGCCAGCCAGACACTAGCGGCCTCCTACGAGCAGTACTTC. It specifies CASQTLAASYEQYF.

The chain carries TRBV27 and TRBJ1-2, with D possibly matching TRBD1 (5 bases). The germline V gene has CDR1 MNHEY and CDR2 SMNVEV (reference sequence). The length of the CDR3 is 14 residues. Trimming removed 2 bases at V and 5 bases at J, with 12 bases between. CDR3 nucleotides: TGTGCCAGCAGTTTAATCTCGGGGGTTTATGGCTACACCTTC. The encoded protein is CASSLISGVYGYTF.

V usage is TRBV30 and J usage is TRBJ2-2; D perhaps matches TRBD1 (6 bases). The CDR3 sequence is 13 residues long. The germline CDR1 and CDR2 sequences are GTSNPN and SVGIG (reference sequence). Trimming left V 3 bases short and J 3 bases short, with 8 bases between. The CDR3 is CAWRTGYTGELFF. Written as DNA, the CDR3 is TGTGCCTGGAGGACAGGCTACACCGGGGAGCTGTTTTTT.

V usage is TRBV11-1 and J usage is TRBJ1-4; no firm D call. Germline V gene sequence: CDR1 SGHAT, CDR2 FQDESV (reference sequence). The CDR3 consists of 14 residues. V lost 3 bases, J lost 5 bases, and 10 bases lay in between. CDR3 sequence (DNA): TGTGCCAGCAGCTTGGGTGGGCAGAATGAAAAACTGTTTTTT. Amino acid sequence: CASSLGGQNEKLFF. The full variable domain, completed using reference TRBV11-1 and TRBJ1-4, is EAEVAQSPRYKITEKSQAVAFWCDPISGHATLYWYRQILGQGPELLVQFQDESVVDDSQLPKDRFSAERLKGVDSTLKIQPAELGDSAMYLCASSLGGQNEKLFFGSGTQLSVL.

This chain's CDR3 is CASSLAFGGDTDTQYF. Written as DNA, the CDR3 is TGCGCCAGCAGCTTGGCCTTCGGGGGGGACACAGATACGCAGTATTTT. This chain connects TRBV5-1 to TRBJ2-3; 8 bases are shared with TRBD2. V dropped 0 bases and J dropped 2; count of bases not matched to a gene: 5. Germline CDR1 and CDR2: SGHRS and YFSETQ. This CDR3 is built from 16 residues.

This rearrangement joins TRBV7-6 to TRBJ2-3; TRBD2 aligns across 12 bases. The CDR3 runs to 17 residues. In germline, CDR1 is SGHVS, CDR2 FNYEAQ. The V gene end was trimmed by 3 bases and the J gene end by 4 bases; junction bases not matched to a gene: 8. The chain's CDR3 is CASSFRLAGVRADTQYF. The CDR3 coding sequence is TGTGCCAGCAGCTTCCGACTAGCGGGGGTTAGGGCAGATACGCAGTATTTT.

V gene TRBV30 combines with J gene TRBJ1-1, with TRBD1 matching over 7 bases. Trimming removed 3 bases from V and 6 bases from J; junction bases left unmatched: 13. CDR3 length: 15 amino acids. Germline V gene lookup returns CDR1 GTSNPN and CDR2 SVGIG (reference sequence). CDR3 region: CAWRRFRQGNSEAFF. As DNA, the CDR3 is TGTGCCTGGAGAAGGTTTAGACAGGGAAATTCTGAAGCTTTCTTT.

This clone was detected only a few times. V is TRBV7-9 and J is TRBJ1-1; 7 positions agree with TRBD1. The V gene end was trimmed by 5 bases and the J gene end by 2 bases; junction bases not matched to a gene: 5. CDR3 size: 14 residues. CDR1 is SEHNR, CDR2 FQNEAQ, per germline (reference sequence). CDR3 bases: TGTGCCAGCAGCCCGGGGACAGTTAACACTGAAGCTTTCTTT. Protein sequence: CASSPGTVNTEAFF. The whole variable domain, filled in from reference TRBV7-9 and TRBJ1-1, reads DTGVSQNPRHKITKRGQNVTFRCDPISEHNRLYWYRQTLGQGPEFLTYFQNEAQLEKSRLLSDRFSAERPKGSFSTLEIQRTEQGDSAMYLCASSPGTVNTEAFFGQGTRLTVV.

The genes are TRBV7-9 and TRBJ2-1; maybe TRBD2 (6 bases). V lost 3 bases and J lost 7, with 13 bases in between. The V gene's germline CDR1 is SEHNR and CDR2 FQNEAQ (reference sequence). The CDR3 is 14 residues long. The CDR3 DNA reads TGTGCCAGCAGCTTTGGCAGGGAGGAGAATGAGCAGTTCTTC. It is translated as CASSFGREENEQFF.

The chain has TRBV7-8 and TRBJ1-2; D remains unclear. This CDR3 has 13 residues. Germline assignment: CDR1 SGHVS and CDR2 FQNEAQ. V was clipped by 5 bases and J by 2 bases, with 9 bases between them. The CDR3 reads CASSLQVNYGYTF. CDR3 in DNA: TGTGCCAGCAGCCTCCAGGTGAACTATGGCTACACCTTC.

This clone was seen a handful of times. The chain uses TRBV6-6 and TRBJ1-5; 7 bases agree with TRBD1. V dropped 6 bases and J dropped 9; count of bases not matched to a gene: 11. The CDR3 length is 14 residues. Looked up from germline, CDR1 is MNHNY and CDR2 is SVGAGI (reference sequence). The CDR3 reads CASRVDRANGPQHF. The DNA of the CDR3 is TGTGCCAGCAGGGTAGACAGGGCGAATGGGCCCCAGCATTTT.

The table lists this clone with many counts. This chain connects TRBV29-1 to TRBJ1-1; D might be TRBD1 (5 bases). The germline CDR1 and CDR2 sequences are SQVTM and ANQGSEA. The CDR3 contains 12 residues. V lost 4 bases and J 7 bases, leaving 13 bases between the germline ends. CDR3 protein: CSVGRAGFEAFF. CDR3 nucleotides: TGCAGCGTTGGCAGGGCGGGATTTGAAGCTTTCTTT.

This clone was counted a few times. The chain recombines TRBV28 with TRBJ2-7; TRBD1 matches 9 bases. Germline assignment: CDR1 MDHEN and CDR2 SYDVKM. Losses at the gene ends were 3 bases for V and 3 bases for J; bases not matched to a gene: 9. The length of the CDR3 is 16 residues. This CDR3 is CASSLYDRGLNYEQYF. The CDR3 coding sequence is TGTGCCAGCAGTTTGTATGACAGGGGGTTAAACTACGAGCAGTACTTC.

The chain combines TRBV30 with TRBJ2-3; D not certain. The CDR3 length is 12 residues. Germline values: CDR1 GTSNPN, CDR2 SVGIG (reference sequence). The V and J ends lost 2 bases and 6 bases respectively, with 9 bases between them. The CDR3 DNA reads TGTGCCTGGAGTCTACAGTCGGATACGCAGTATTTT. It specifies CAWSLQSDTQYF.

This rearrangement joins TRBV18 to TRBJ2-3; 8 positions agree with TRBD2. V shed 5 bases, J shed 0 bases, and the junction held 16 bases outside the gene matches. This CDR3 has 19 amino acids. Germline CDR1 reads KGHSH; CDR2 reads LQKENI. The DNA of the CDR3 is TGTGCCAGCTCATCAGTCAGCGGGGGCCAATTCTCTAGCACAGATACGCAGTATTTT. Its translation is CASSSVSGGQFSSTDTQYF.

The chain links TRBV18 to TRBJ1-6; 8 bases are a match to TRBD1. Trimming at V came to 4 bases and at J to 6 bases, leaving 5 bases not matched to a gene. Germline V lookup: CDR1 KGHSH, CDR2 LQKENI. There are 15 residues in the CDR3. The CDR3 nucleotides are TGTGCCAGCTCACTTACAGGGGGGGGTAATTCACCCCTCCACTTT. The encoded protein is CASSLTGGGNSPLHF.

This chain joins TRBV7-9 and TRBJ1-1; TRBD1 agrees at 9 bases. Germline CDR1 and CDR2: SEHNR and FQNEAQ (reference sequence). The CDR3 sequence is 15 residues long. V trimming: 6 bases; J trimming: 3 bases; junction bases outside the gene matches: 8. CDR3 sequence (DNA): TGTGCCAGCAGTTTTACAGGGGGCGAGTACACTGAAGCTTTCTTT. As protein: CASSFTGGEYTEAFF.

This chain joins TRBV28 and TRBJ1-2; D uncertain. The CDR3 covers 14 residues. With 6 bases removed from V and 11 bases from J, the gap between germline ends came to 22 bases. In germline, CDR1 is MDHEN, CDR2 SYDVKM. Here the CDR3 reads CASSHPDSLLRYTF. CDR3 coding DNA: TGTGCCAGCAGCCATCCCGACTCCCTTTTGAGATACACCTTC.

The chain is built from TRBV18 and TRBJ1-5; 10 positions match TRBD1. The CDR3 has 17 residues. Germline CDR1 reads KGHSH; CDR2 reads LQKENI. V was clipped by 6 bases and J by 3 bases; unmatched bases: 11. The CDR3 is CASSPDRGKFYNQPQHF. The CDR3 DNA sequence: TGTGCCAGCTCCCCGGACAGGGGGAAATTCTACAATCAGCCCCAGCATTTT.

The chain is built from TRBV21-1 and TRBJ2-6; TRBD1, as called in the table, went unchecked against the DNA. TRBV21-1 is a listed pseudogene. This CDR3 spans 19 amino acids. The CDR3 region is CASSKEECDMISGANVLTF. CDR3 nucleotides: TGTGCCAGCAGCAAAGAAGAGTGTGACATGATCTCTGGGGCCAACGTCCTGACTTTC.

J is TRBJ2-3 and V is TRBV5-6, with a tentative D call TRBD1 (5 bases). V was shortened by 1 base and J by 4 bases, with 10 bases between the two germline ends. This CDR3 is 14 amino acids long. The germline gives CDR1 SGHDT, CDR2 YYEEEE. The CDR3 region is CASSLLGDADTQYF. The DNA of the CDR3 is TGTGCCAGCAGCTTGCTAGGGGATGCAGATACGCAGTATTTT.

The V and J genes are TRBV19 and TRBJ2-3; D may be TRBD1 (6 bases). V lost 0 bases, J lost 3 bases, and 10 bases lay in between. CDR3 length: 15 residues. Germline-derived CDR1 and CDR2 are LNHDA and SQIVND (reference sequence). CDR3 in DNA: TGTGCCAGTAGTATAGAACAGGGTGGGACAGATACGCAGTATTTT. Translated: CASSIEQGGTDTQYF.

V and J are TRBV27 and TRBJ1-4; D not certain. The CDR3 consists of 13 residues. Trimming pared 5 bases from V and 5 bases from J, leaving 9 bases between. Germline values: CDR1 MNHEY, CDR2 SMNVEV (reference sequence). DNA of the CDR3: TGTGCCAGCAGTCCTTCGTTCAATGAAAAACTGTTTTTT. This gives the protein CASSPSFNEKLFF. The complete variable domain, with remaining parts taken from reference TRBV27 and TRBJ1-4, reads EAQVTQNPRYLITVTGKKLTVTCSQNMNHEYMSWYRQDPGLGLRQIYYSMNVEVTDKGDVPEGYKVSRKEKRNFPLILESPSPNQTSLYFCASSPSFNEKLFFGSGTQLSVL.

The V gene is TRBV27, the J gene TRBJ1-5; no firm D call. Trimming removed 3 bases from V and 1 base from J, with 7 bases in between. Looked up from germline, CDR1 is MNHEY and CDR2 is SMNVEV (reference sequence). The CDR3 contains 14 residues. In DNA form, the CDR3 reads TGTGCCAGCAGTTTGACGGGGAGCAATCAGCCCCAGCATTTT. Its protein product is CASSLTGSNQPQHF.

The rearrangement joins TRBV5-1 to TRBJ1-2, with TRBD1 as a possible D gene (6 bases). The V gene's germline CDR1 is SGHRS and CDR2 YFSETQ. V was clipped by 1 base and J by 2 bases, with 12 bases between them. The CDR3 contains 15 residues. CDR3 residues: CASSLQPGDNYGYTF. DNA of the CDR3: TGCGCCAGCAGCTTGCAGCCAGGGGACAACTATGGCTACACCTTC.